The 26 T cell receptor beta chains below all came from one sample that was sequenced in a study of early T cells in non-severe SARS-CoV-2 infection (dated by TCRdb to about 2021). The receptor library was made with 5' RACE. Instrument on record: NextSeq 500. The public reads were run again by TCRdb, first through fastp at Q25 and then through MiXCR, and only productive beta chains were kept. One record per CDR3 amino acid sequence lists the most common genes and DNA. This sample comprises about 30,000 distinct CDR3 sequences, 5.5% to 7% of them detected only once. The ten largest clones capture over 10% of the sample. The sample taken for sequencing was whole blood. The receptors originated from an adult who was a healthcare worker with PCR-confirmed SARS-CoV-2 infection or an uninfected control (not recorded which).

This clonotype was observed many times. The chain recombines TRBV3-1 with TRBJ2-1; TRBD2 matches at 7 bases. Germline values: CDR1 LGHDT, CDR2 YNNKEL (reference sequence). The trim removed 1 base at V and 1 base at J, leaving 4 bases unmatched. The CDR3 has 16 residues. CDR3 nucleotide sequence: TGTGCCAGCAGCCAAGGGGGCGGGGGATCCTACAATGAGCAGTTCTTC. It codes for CASSQGGGGSYNEQFF.

This clonotype was seen at least ten times. The V gene is TRBV4-3, the J gene TRBJ1-2, with 9 bases lining up with TRBD1. Germline V gene sequence: CDR1 LGHNA, CDR2 YSLEER. J was trimmed by 6 bases and V by 2 bases; bases with no gene match: 10. The CDR3 sequence is 16 residues long. CDR3 residues: CASSQLGTGSENGYTF. The CDR3 region has the DNA TGCGCCAGCAGCCAACTGGGGACAGGGAGTGAGAATGGCTACACCTTC.

This clonotype was counted ten times or more. The chain is built from TRBV7-6 and TRBJ2-4; 12 bases are shared with TRBD1. This CDR3 region has 18 residues. J was trimmed by 4 bases and V by 1 base; bases with no gene match: 8. Per the germline V gene, CDR1 is SGHVS and CDR2 is FNYEAQ. The CDR3 nucleotides read TGTGCCAGCAGCTTAGGATGGGGACAGGGGGCGTTGAAAAACATTCAGTACTTC. Translated, it gives CASSLGWGQGALKNIQYF.

The rearrangement joins TRBV20-1 to TRBJ1-6; D remains unclear. The V gene lost 3 bases and the J gene lost 9 bases, with 9 bases spanning the gap. Per the germline V gene, CDR1 is DFQATT and CDR2 is SNEGSKA (reference sequence). The CDR3 sequence is 12 residues long. The CDR3 reads CSASSKGSPLHF. The CDR3 DNA sequence: TGCAGTGCTAGTTCTAAGGGTTCACCCCTCCACTTT.

This clonotype was detected many times. CDR3: CSAGHPKGGNQPQHF. CDR3 DNA: TGCAGTGCCGGACACCCTAAAGGTGGCAATCAGCCCCAGCATTTT. The gene calls are TRBV20-1 and TRBJ1-5; tentatively, D is TRBD1 (5 bases). Germline values: CDR1 DFQATT, CDR2 SNEGSKA (reference sequence). The CDR3 is made up of 15 amino acids. V dropped 6 bases and J dropped 2 bases, with 17 bases sitting between them.

The CDR3 DNA follows: TGTGCCAGTAGTATTGGGCAAACCATGAACACTGAAGCTTTCTTT. Translating gives CASSIGQTMNTEAFF. The V gene is TRBV19, the J gene TRBJ1-1; D is undetermined. Germline V lookup: CDR1 LNHDA, CDR2 SQIVND (reference sequence). The V end lost 3 bases, the J end lost 0 bases, and 11 bases lay between the germline ends. The length of the CDR3 is 15 residues. The full variable domain, with the rest looked up from reference TRBV19 and TRBJ1-1, is DGGITQSPKYLFRKEGQNVTLSCEQNLNHDAMYWYRQDPGQGLRLIYYSQIVNDFQKGDIAEGYSVSREKKESFPLTVTSAQKNPTAFYLCASSIGQTMNTEAFFGQGTRLTVV.

This clonotype was observed at least ten times. The chain joins TRBV7-9 to TRBJ2-5, with a tentative D call TRBD2 (6 bases). CDR3 length equals 14 residues. Trimming shortened V by 5 bases and J by 1 base, and 11 bases separated the two germline ends. In germline, CDR1 is SEHNR, CDR2 FQNEAQ (reference sequence). The CDR3 protein is CASSRGTSQETQYF. CDR3 coding DNA: TGTGCCAGCAGCCGGGGGACTTCCCAAGAGACCCAGTACTTC.

The chain carries TRBV20-1 and TRBJ2-1; 9 bases fit TRBD2. Germline V CDR1 and CDR2: DFQATT, SNEGSKA (reference sequence). This CDR3 is built from 16 residues. The junction had 15 bases not matched to a gene; V was cut back by 5 bases and J by 7 bases. The CDR3 loop is CSAGAGGAWSRNEQFF. The DNA of the CDR3 is TGCAGTGCTGGTGCGGGGGGGGCTTGGTCGCGGAATGAGCAGTTCTTC.

This clonotype has more than one count but fewer than ten. The chain recombines TRBV19 with TRBJ1-5; D perhaps matches TRBD1 (5 bases). V shed 5 bases and J shed 2 bases, with 13 bases lying between them. The CDR3 contains 15 residues. The germline V gene has CDR1 LNHDA and CDR2 SQIVND (reference sequence). Here the CDR3 DNA reads TGTGCCAGTAGTTCCATTTTACAGGGCAATCAGCCCCAGCATTTT. Encoded protein: CASSSILQGNQPQHF.

This clonotype was detected ten times or more. J is TRBJ1-5 and V is TRBV20-1; D gene unclear. V dropped 3 bases and J dropped 8 bases, with 14 bases sitting between them. This CDR3 region has 13 residues. Germline V gene lookup returns CDR1 DFQATT and CDR2 SNEGSKA (reference sequence). CDR3 amino acids: CSASSVASEPQHF. Here the CDR3 DNA reads TGCAGTGCTAGTTCGGTGGCTTCAGAGCCCCAGCATTTT.

At least ten counts were recorded for this clonotype. J is TRBJ2-5 and V is TRBV28; D perhaps matches TRBD1 (5 bases). Germline CDR1 MDHEN, CDR2 SYDVKM. Trimming took off 6 bases at V and 5 bases at J, with 19 bases between the two ends. This CDR3 region has 15 residues. The CDR3 bases are TGTGCCAGCAGCCGTGCACTTGGGGCAACGGAGACCCAGTACTTC. This translates into CASSRALGATETQYF.

There are many counts of this clonotype. The CDR3 loop is CASSFGGDPGDEQFF. CDR3 in DNA: TGTGCCAGCAGCTTTGGCGGCGACCCGGGGGATGAGCAGTTCTTC. The chain carries TRBV11-2 and TRBJ2-1; maybe TRBD2 (6 bases). V shed 3 bases and J shed 8 bases, with 17 bases lying between them. The CDR3 spans 15 residues. The germline V gene encodes CDR1 SGHAT and CDR2 FQNNGV.

This clonotype was counted a few times. V and J are TRBV20-1 and TRBJ1-3; D is uncertain. Trimming took off 3 bases at V and 7 bases at J, with 13 bases between the two ends. Germline CDR1 and CDR2: DFQATT and SNEGSKA (reference sequence). The CDR3 sequence is 13 residues long. The CDR3 protein is CSASSGIGNTIYF. The CDR3 coding sequence is TGCAGTGCTAGCTCCGGGATCGGGAACACCATATATTTT.

This clonotype was observed a few times. This rearrangement joins TRBV7-2 to TRBJ1-2, with a tentative D call TRBD1 (6 bases). Deletions cut 5 bases from V and 7 bases from J, with 17 bases between. Germline V gives CDR1 SGHTA, CDR2 FQGNSA. The CDR3 has 14 residues. As DNA, the CDR3 is TGTGCCAGCAGCCCCTTCTTTTTGGGGGCTGGCTACACCTTC. It encodes CASSPFFLGAGYTF.

Here the CDR3 reads CAISESTLGGLYEQYF. DNA for the CDR3: TGTGCCATCAGTGAGTCGACTCTGGGGGGCTTGTACGAGCAGTACTTC. The rearrangement links TRBV10-3 to TRBJ2-7; D could derive from TRBD1 or TRBD2 (6 bases each). The CDR3 covers 16 residues. V shed 0 bases and J shed 4 bases, with 16 bases lying between them. The germline V gene has CDR1 ENHRY and CDR2 SYGVKD.

This clonotype has at least ten counts. The V call is TRBV11-3, the J call TRBJ2-5; D may be TRBD2 (6 bases). The CDR3 is made up of 16 amino acids. Deletions cut 5 bases from V and 1 base from J, with 17 bases between. The germline gives CDR1 SGHNT, CDR2 YENEEA. CDR3: CASSPRVGGSQETQYF. In DNA, the CDR3 is TGTGCCAGCAGCCCTCGTGTCGGGGGTAGCCAAGAGACCCAGTACTTC.

This clonotype was seen a few times. V and J are TRBV6-5 and TRBJ2-5; a weak D match, TRBD2 (5 bases). Trimming pared 6 bases from V and 2 bases from J, leaving 19 bases between. Germline CDR1 and CDR2: MNHEY and SVGAGI. The CDR3 is made up of 16 amino acids. Here the CDR3 DNA reads TGTGCCAGCAGCCGGGAACTACCCCCATATCAAGAGACCCAGTACTTC. Protein product: CASSRELPPYQETQYF.

This clonotype is categorized as medium-sized. The CDR3 coding sequence is TGTGCCAGCAGTTTAAGACCATGGGACCCAAACACAGATACGCAGTATTTT. This translates into CASSLRPWDPNTDTQYF. The rearrangement links TRBV27 to TRBJ2-3, with D perhaps matching TRBD1 or TRBD2 (5 bases each). CDR3 length: 17 residues. Germline assignment: CDR1 MNHEY and CDR2 SMNVEV (reference sequence). Trimming stripped 2 bases from V and 2 bases from J, with 17 bases between.

This clonotype was seen many times. The J gene is TRBJ2-2, the V gene TRBV3-1; D not resolved. Germline assignment: CDR1 LGHDT and CDR2 YNNKEL (reference sequence). The CDR3 length is 12 residues. The V and J ends lost 2 bases and 6 bases respectively, with 4 bases between them. CDR3 in amino acids: CASSQSSGELFF. The CDR3 coding sequence is TGTGCCAGCAGCCAAAGTTCCGGGGAGCTGTTTTTT.

The CDR3 region is CASSQDSGGDDTQYF. Written as DNA, the CDR3 is TGCGCCAGCAGCCAAGATAGCGGGGGGGACGATACGCAGTATTTT. V and J are TRBV4-1 and TRBJ2-3; the match to TRBD2 covers 11 bases. J was trimmed by 6 bases and V by 0 bases; bases with no gene match: 2. This CDR3 has 15 amino acids. Germline V gene sequence: CDR1 MGHRA, CDR2 YSYEKL.

The chain uses TRBV11-2 and TRBJ1-3; D is possibly TRBD1 (6 bases). V lost 5 bases and J 0 bases, leaving 8 bases between the germline ends. The V gene's germline CDR1 is SGHAT and CDR2 FQNNGV. This CDR3 contains 14 residues. CDR3 sequence reads: CASSQDSSGNTIYF. The CDR3 DNA is TGTGCCAGCAGCCAGGACAGCTCTGGAAACACCATATATTTT. The full variable domain, with the rest looked up from reference TRBV11-2 and TRBJ1-3, is EAGVAQSPRYKIIEKRQSVAFWCNPISGHATLYWYQQILGQGPKLLIQFQNNGVVDDSQLPKDRFSAERLKGVDSTLKIQPAKLEDSAVYLCASSQDSSGNTIYFGEGSWLTVV.

This clonotype was observed a handful of times. J is TRBJ2-1 and V is TRBV30, with 9 bases lining up with TRBD1. This CDR3 has 17 amino acids. The germline V gene encodes CDR1 GTSNPN and CDR2 SVGIG (reference sequence). Losses at the gene ends were 2 bases for V and 3 bases for J; bases not matched to a gene: 11. CDR3: CAWSPTGTGTYYNEQFF. As DNA, the CDR3 is TGTGCCTGGAGTCCGACAGGGACAGGGACTTACTACAATGAGCAGTTCTTC.

This clonotype was detected many times. J is TRBJ1-6 and V is TRBV19, with no clear D. Germline V gene sequence: CDR1 LNHDA, CDR2 SQIVND (reference sequence). The CDR3 spans 13 residues. The ends were cut back, 3 bases at V and 7 bases at J, with 7 bases in the middle. The CDR3 nucleotides are TGTGCCAGTAGTATCGACCAGAATTCACCCCTCCACTTT. It yields the protein CASSIDQNSPLHF.

In this sample, this clonotype turned up a few times. The chain combines TRBV18 with TRBJ2-5; D is perhaps TRBD2 (5 bases). The CDR3 spans 16 residues. CDR1 is KGHSH, CDR2 LQKENI, per germline. Trimming removed 1 base from V and 5 bases from J, with 17 bases in between. Here the CDR3 DNA reads TGTGCCAGCTCACCACAAACGGGGATAGGAGAGGAGACCCAGTACTTC. It codes for CASSPQTGIGEETQYF.

This clonotype occurred many times. This chain uses TRBV3-1 with TRBJ2-7; either TRBD1 or TRBD2 may supply D (5 bases each). This CDR3 is built from 15 residues. With 0 bases removed from V and 7 bases from J, the gap between germline ends came to 16 bases. Germline V gives CDR1 LGHDT, CDR2 YNNKEL (reference sequence). CDR3 in amino acids: CASSQESGLGNEQYF. In DNA form, the CDR3 reads TGTGCCAGCAGCCAAGAGTCAGGGCTCGGGAATGAGCAGTACTTC.

This clonotype was seen a few times. The chain is built from TRBV9 and TRBJ2-7; D uncertain. The CDR3 has 12 residues. Trimming left V 4 bases short and J 5 bases short, with 10 bases between. CDR1 SGDLS and CDR2 YYNGEE come from the germline V gene. The CDR3 nucleotides are TGTGCCAGCAGCCCCCATGGGGACGAGCAGTACTTC. This encodes CASSPHGDEQYF.